The clone carrying this TCR beta chain was seen ten or more times. Its specificity is not known. TCRbeta library construction was performed incorporating unique molecular identifiers. TCRdb redid the calling of the PCR reads with MiXCR, one entry per CDR3 protein. The repertoire holds 100,000 to 130,000 distinct CDR3 sequences, with approximately 6% as singletons. The CDR3 consists of 14 residues. V lost 4 bases, J lost 1 base, and 7 bases lay in between. These data originate in a study of T-cell reconstitution after alpha-beta-depleted transplantation in children. Whole-study results and caveats: The study reportedly traced alpha-beta T cells about two months after transplant to several hundred expanded graft clones. T cells produced anew were the main source of T-cell counts and diversity one year after transplant. TCRbeta diversity was high at day 60 in some patients (a result of surviving recipient T cells and thymic progenitors).

The TCR comes from a male patient aged 2 to 9 who had a stem cell transplant for acute lymphoblastic leukemia, so the T cells may come from the graft donor. Sequenced material: PBMCs, mostly from graft donor cells, taken 360 days after TCRalphabeta/CD19-depleted stem cell transplant. The chain couples TRBV12-3 or TRBV12-4 to TRBJ2-2, with no clear D. The CDR3 DNA sequence: TGTGCCAGCAGTTCACGCGGGAACACCGGGGAGCTGTTTTTT. The encoded protein is CASSSRGNTGELFF.